The 25 T cell receptor beta chains below come from one sample, sequenced in a study of human T cells and chemical hapten exposure. One entry per CDR3 protein, called by TCRdb with MiXCR from the RACE reads. The data hold about 60,000 distinct CDR3 sequences, with roughly a tenth observed a single time. Specified time point: patch test 1, 2 weeks after DPC sensitization. Treatment of the sample: therapeutic diphenylcyclopropenone sensitization with weekly scalp DPC. The sample here was whole blood, taken in connection with sensitization to the hapten diphenylcyclopropenone (DPC). Receptors originate from a woman in her forties with alopecia areata. Some clones in this sample may be carry-over from other donors' samples.

This clonotype was seen a few times. J is TRBJ1-5 and V is TRBV18, with TRBD1 identical over 9 bases. CDR1 and CDR2 (germline): KGHSH, LQKENI. The CDR3 runs 15 residues. With V trimmed by 6 bases and J by 4 bases, 7 bases remained unmatched. The CDR3 sequence: CASSQTTGGNQPQHF. CDR3 bases: TGTGCCAGCTCCCAGACGACAGGGGGGAATCAGCCCCAGCATTTT.

Ten or more counts support this clonotype. The chain links TRBV5-4 to TRBJ2-5, with 10 bases identical to TRBD2. Trimming took 4 bases from V and 4 from J; bases not matched to a gene: 10. The CDR3 loop spans 16 amino acids. The germline V gene has CDR1 SGHNT and CDR2 YYREEE (reference sequence). The CDR3 region is CASSIRMERGGETQYF. The CDR3 nucleotides read TGTGCCAGCAGCATAAGGATGGAGCGGGGGGGAGAGACCCAGTACTTC.

The chain is built from TRBV20-1 and TRBJ2-7; the match to TRBD2 covers 9 bases. V shed 3 bases, J shed 5 bases, and the junction held 5 bases outside the gene matches. This CDR3 has 13 residues. Germline V lookup: CDR1 DFQATT, CDR2 SNEGSKA (reference sequence). The CDR3 DNA reads TGCAGTGCTAGGAGCGGGGGGCCCAACGAGCAGTACTTC. This gives the protein CSARSGGPNEQYF.

The chain uses TRBV2 and TRBJ2-3; D unresolved. This CDR3 spans 11 amino acids. Germline CDR1 is SNHLY and CDR2 is FYNNEI. V lost 3 bases and J 4 bases, leaving 2 bases between the germline ends. This CDR3 reads CASSDADTQYF. The CDR3 region has the DNA TGTGCCAGCAGTGACGCAGATACGCAGTATTTT. The whole variable domain, remainder taken from reference TRBV2 and TRBJ2-3, is EPEVTQTPSHQVTQMGQEVILRCVPISNHLYFYWYRQILGQKVEFLVSFYNNEISEKSEIFDDQFSVERPDGSNFTLKIRSTKLEDSAMYFCASSDADTQYFGPGTRLTVL.

In this sample, this clonotype turned up many times. This chain joins TRBV20-1 and TRBJ1-1; D unresolved. The CDR3 contains 12 residues. V lost 3 bases and J lost 1, with 6 bases in between. Germline assignment: CDR1 DFQATT and CDR2 SNEGSKA (reference sequence). The CDR3 DNA reads TGCAGTGCTAGGGTGAAGAACACTGAAGCTTTCTTT. Translation gives CSARVKNTEAFF.

In its sample, this clonotype was seen many times. The chain is built from TRBV29-1 and TRBJ2-3, with 8 bases aligning to TRBD1. This CDR3 has 15 residues. V trimming: 6 bases; J trimming: 0 bases; junction bases outside the gene matches: 8. Per germline, CDR1 SQVTM and CDR2 ANQGSEA. The CDR3 loop reads CSVGDRSTSTDTQYF. Written as DNA, the CDR3 is TGCAGCGTGGGGGACAGGTCAACTAGCACAGATACGCAGTATTTT.

This clonotype was counted only a few times. The V and J genes are TRBV18 and TRBJ2-1; 7 bases are shared with TRBD1. Germline assignment: CDR1 KGHSH and CDR2 LQKENI. The length of the CDR3 is 15 residues. J was trimmed by 5 bases and V by 5 bases; bases with no gene match: 9. Written as DNA, the CDR3 is TGTGCCAGCTCAGACCCGGGACAGATTCACAATGAGCAGTTCTTC. This encodes CASSDPGQIHNEQFF.

This clonotype has a count of ten or more. The rearrangement uses TRBV7-8 and TRBJ2-7; D not certain. V lost 2 bases and J lost 6, with 11 bases in between. Germline values: CDR1 SGHVS, CDR2 FQNEAQ. This CDR3 has 13 amino acids. This CDR3 is CASSLRRFGEQYF. The CDR3 coding sequence is TGTGCCAGCAGCTTAAGGCGGTTCGGCGAGCAGTACTTC.

This chain joins TRBV7-2 and TRBJ2-3, with TRBD2 matching 9 bases. With V trimmed by 7 bases and J by 1 base, 18 bases remained unmatched. The CDR3 consists of 19 residues. Germline CDR1 SGHTA, CDR2 FQGNSA. The CDR3 DNA is TGTGCCAGCAACGGGCGGGGGGGCCTAGGCGAGGGAGGCACAGATACGCAGTATTTT. Its translation: CASNGRGGLGEGGTDTQYF.

This clonotype was recorded at least ten times. This chain joins TRBV28 and TRBJ1-2; tentatively, D is TRBD1 (5 bases). V lost 6 bases and J lost 4, with 15 bases in between. Germline V gene sequence: CDR1 MDHEN, CDR2 SYDVKM. This CDR3 region has 14 residues. Here the CDR3 DNA reads TGTGCCAGCAGACGGGACGGGGGACTCTATGGCTACACCTTC. It yields the protein CASRRDGGLYGYTF.

The chain carries TRBV20-1 and TRBJ2-1, with 9 bases fitting TRBD1. This CDR3 comprises 13 residues. Germline loops: CDR1 DFQATT, CDR2 SNEGSKA (reference sequence). V lost 7 bases, J lost 5 bases, and 6 bases stayed unmatched. The CDR3 spells CSEGTGNHNEQFF. The CDR3 nucleotides are TGCAGTGAGGGGACAGGGAATCACAATGAGCAGTTCTTC.

This clonotype was seen ten or more times. The chain has TRBV6-2 or TRBV6-3 and TRBJ2-7; D remains unclear. Germline V gene lookup returns CDR1 MNHEY and CDR2 SVGEGT. The CDR3 runs 19 residues. The V and J ends lost 2 bases and 2 bases respectively, with 25 bases between them. CDR3 coding DNA: TGTGCCAGCAGTTACCCCTTGACAAACATTGCCAAACGAACCTACGAGCAGTACTTC. Its translation: CASSYPLTNIAKRTYEQYF.

The chain links TRBV30 to TRBJ1-2; 10 bases map to TRBD1. Germline V lookup: CDR1 GTSNPN, CDR2 SVGIG (reference sequence). The CDR3 is 13 amino acids. The V segment lost 1 base and the J segment 14 bases; nucleotides outside the gene matches: 10. The CDR3: CAWSGIRQGARTF. The DNA of the CDR3 is TGTGCCTGGAGTGGTATTAGACAGGGGGCGCGGACCTTC.

This clonotype was seen a few times. This sequence joins TRBV21-1 and TRBJ2-7; the table's D call, TRBD1, was not checked against the DNA. TRBV21-1 is a recognized pseudogene. The CDR3 length is 14 residues. The CDR3 nucleotides read TGTGCCAGCAGTGCTGCGGGACAGTGTCCCCAGCCGTACTTC. This codes for CASSAAGQCPQPYF.

Only a few counts were recorded for this clonotype. The chain has TRBV9 and TRBJ1-5, with D unresolved. From germline, CDR1 is SGDLS and CDR2 YYNGEE. The CDR3 runs to 15 residues. V gave up 2 bases and J gave up 2 bases, with 11 bases separating them. The CDR3 reads CASSVGMDGNQPQHF. CDR3 coding DNA: TGTGCCAGCAGCGTTGGGATGGATGGCAATCAGCCCCAGCATTTT.

In its sample, this clonotype was seen many times. This chain connects TRBV5-1 to TRBJ2-1, with 8 bases fitting TRBD2. CDR1 and CDR2 (germline): SGHRS, YFSETQ. With 0 bases clipped from V and 15 bases from J, the junction kept 5 bases outside the gene matches. The CDR3 loop spans 12 amino acids. The CDR3, as DNA: TGCGCCAGCAGCTTGGGAGCGGGGGAGTGGTTCTTC. This gives the protein CASSLGAGEWFF.

Many counts were recorded for this clonotype. The V gene is TRBV3-1, the J gene TRBJ1-1; D remains unclear. Germline-derived CDR1 and CDR2 are LGHDT and YNNKEL (reference sequence). This CDR3 contains 13 residues. V lost 1 base and J lost 6, with 9 bases in between. DNA of the CDR3: TGTGCCAGCAGCCAAGTGGAAGGCCCTGAAGCTTTCTTT. Translated, it gives CASSQVEGPEAFF.

A few counts support this clonotype. This chain joins TRBV7-2 and TRBJ2-4; weak D call: TRBD1 (6 bases). The germline V and J ends were trimmed by 5 bases and 6 bases, with 20 bases remaining between them. Germline loops: CDR1 SGHTA, CDR2 FQGNSA. The CDR3 runs 16 residues. The CDR3, as DNA: TGTGCCAGCAGCGACGGGACACAACCTGCGAGAAACATTCAGTACTTC. As protein: CASSDGTQPARNIQYF.

This clonotype was observed at least ten times. The genes are TRBV3-1 and TRBJ1-1, with a tentative D call TRBD1 (6 bases). CDR1 is LGHDT and CDR2 is YNNKEL in the germline V gene (reference sequence). The CDR3 sequence is 13 residues long. V was shortened by 1 base and J by 10 bases, with 13 bases between the two germline ends. Here the CDR3 DNA reads TGTGCCAGCAGCCAAGGGGGGCGCCGGGGAGCTTTCTTT. Translated, it gives CASSQGGRRGAFF.

This clonotype was recorded a few times. J is TRBJ2-7 and V is TRBV5-1, with D perhaps matching TRBD1 or TRBD2 (6 bases each). The V gene lost 7 bases and the J gene lost 6 bases, with 11 bases spanning the gap. CDR1 is SGHRS, CDR2 YFSETQ, per germline. There are 11 residues in the CDR3. The CDR3 loop reads CASRGGLEQYF. DNA of the CDR3: TGCGCCAGCCGAGGGGGGCTCGAGCAGTACTTC.

This clonotype was counted a few times. The chain carries TRBV9 and TRBJ2-2; TRBD2 aligns across 9 bases. Germline V gives CDR1 SGDLS, CDR2 YYNGEE. Trimming took 2 bases from V and 3 from J; bases not matched to a gene: 5. The CDR3 totals 16 residues. The CDR3 spells CASSVSGGLDTGELFF. For the CDR3, the DNA is TGTGCCAGCAGCGTCAGCGGGGGGCTCGACACCGGGGAGCTGTTTTTT.

This clonotype was observed at least ten times. The rearrangement links TRBV9 to TRBJ1-6, with 7 positions matching TRBD1. The CDR3 contains 14 residues. The V and J ends lost 3 bases and 6 bases, in that order; junction bases with no gene match: 3. CDR1 and CDR2 from the germline V gene are SGDLS and YYNGEE. The chain's CDR3 is CASSETGSNSPLHF. The CDR3 DNA sequence: TGTGCCAGCAGCGAGACAGGGAGTAATTCACCCCTCCACTTT. Filled out from reference TRBV9 and TRBJ1-6, the complete variable domain reads DSGVTQTPKHLITATGQRVTLRCSPRSGDLSVYWYQQSLDQGLQFLIQYYNGEERAKGNILERFSAQQFPDLHSELNLSSLELGDSALYFCASSETGSNSPLHFGNGTRLTVT.

In nucleotides, the CDR3 is TGCGCCAGCAGACGGACCGTAGGGAGCAATCAGCCCCAGCATTTT. It specifies CASRRTVGSNQPQHF. This rearrangement joins TRBV5-1 to TRBJ1-5; D not certain. Germline assignment: CDR1 SGHRS and CDR2 YFSETQ. Deletions cut 5 bases from V and 1 base from J, with 13 bases between. The CDR3 is 15 residues long.

This clonotype was seen more than once but under ten times. The CDR3 is CSALPGGLTEAFF. The DNA for the CDR3 is TGCAGTGCTCTCCCTGGAGGGTTAACTGAAGCTTTCTTT. The rearrangement links TRBV20-1 to TRBJ1-1; D gene unclear. V was pared by 5 bases and J by 5 bases, with 15 bases between. Germline V gene sequence: CDR1 DFQATT, CDR2 SNEGSKA (reference sequence). The CDR3 length is 13 residues.

The chain employs TRBV13 and TRBJ2-7, with no clear D. Deletions cut 4 bases from V and 6 bases from J, with 13 bases between. Per germline, CDR1 PRHDT and CDR2 FYEKMQ (reference sequence). CDR3 length: 13 amino acids. CDR3 nucleotide sequence: TGTGCCAGCAGCTCGAGAAGGCAGGCCGAGCAGTACTTC. Translated: CASSSRRQAEQYF.